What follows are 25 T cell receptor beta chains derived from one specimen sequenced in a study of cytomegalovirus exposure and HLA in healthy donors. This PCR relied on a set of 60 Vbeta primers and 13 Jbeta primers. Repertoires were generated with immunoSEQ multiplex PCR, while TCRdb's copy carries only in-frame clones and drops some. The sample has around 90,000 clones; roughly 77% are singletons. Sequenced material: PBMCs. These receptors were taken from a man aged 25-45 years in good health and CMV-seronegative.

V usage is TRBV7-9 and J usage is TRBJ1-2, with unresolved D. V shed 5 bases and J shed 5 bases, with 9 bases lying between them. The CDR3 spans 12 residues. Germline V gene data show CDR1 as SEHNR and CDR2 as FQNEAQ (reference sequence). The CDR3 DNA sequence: TGTGCCAGCAGCCCCCGGTGGTATGGCTACACCTTC. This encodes CASSPRWYGYTF.

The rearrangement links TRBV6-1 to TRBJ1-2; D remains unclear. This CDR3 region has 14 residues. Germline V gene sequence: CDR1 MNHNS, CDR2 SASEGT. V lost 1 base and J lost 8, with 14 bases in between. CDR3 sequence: CASSEDVRAGGYTF. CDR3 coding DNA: TGTGCCAGCAGTGAAGACGTTCGGGCGGGCGGCTACACCTTC.

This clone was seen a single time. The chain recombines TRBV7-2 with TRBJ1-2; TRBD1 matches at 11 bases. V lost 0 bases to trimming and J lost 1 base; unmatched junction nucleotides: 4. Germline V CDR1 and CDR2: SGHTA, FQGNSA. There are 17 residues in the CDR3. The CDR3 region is CASSLAGQGVNNYGYTF. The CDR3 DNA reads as TGTGCCAGCAGCTTAGCGGGACAGGGGGTGAATAACTATGGCTACACCTTC.

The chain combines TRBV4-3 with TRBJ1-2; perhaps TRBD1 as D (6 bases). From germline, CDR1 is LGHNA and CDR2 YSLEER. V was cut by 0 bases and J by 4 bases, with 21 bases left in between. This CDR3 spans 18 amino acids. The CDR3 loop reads CASSQDLGVRQAGYGYTF. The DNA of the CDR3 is TGCGCCAGCAGCCAAGATTTGGGGGTTCGACAGGCCGGCTATGGCTACACCTTC.

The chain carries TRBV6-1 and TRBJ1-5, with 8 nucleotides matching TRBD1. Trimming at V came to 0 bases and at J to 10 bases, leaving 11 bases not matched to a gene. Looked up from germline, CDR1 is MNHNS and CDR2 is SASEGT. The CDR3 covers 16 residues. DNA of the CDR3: TGTGCCAGCAGTGAAGCTTCAGGGCAGGGGGCCTTACCCCAGCATTTT. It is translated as CASSEASGQGALPQHF.

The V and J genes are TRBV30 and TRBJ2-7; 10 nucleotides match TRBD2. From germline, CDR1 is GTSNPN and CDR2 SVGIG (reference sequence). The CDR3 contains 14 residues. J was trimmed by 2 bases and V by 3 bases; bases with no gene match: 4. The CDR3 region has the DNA TGTGCCTGGAGGCCCGGGACTAGCGCCTACGAGCAGTACTTC. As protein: CAWRPGTSAYEQYF.

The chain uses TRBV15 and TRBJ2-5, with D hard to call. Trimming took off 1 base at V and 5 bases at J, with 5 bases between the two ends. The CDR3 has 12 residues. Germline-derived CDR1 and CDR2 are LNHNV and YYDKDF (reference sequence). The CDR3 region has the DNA TGTGCCACCAGCAGAGGGCCCGAGACCCAGTACTTC. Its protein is CATSRGPETQYF.

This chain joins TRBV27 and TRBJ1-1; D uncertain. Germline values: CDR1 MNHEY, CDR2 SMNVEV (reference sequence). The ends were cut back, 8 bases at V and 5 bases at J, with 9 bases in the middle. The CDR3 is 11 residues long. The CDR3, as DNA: TGTGCCAGCGGGAGACGGACTGAAGCTTTCTTT. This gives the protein CASGRRTEAFF.

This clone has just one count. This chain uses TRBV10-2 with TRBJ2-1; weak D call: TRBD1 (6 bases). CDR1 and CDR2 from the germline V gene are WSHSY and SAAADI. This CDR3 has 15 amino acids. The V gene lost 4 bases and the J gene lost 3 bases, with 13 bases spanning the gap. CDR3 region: CASSVVGADYNEQFF. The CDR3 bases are TGCGCCAGCAGTGTGGTGGGGGCCGACTACAATGAGCAGTTCTTC.

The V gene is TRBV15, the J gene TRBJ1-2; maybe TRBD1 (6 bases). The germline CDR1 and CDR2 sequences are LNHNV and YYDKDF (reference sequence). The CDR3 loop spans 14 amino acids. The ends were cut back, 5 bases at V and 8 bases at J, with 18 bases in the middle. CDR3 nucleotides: TGTGCCACCAGCTTACGACAGGAGATAGGGGGCTACACCTTC. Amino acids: CATSLRQEIGGYTF.

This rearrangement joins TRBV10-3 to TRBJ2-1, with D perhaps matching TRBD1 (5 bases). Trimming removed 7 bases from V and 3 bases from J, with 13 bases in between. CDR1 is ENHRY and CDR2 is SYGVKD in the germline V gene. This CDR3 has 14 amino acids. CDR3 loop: CAITDSTIYNEQFF. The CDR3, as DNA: TGTGCCATCACCGACAGCACAATCTACAATGAGCAGTTCTTC.

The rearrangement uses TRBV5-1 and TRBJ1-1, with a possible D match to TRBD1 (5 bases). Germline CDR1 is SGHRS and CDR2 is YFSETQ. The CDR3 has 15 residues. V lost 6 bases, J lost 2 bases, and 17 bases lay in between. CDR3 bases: TGCGCCAGCACCCGGCAGGGCACTGCCAACACTGAAGCTTTCTTT. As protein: CASTRQGTANTEAFF.

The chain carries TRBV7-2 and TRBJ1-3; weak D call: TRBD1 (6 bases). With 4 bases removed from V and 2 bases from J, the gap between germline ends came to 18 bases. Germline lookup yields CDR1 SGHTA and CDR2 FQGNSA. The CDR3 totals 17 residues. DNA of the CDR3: TGTGCCAGCAGCTCCCGGGGGGACATCCGTCCTGGAAACACCATATATTTT. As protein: CASSSRGDIRPGNTIYF.

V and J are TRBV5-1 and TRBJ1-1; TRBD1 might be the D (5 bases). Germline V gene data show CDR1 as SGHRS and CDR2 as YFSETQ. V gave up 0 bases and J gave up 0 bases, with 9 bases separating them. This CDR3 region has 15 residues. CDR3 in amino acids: CASSLGGVMNTEAFF. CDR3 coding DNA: TGCGCCAGCAGCTTGGGGGGGGTCATGAACACTGAAGCTTTCTTT.

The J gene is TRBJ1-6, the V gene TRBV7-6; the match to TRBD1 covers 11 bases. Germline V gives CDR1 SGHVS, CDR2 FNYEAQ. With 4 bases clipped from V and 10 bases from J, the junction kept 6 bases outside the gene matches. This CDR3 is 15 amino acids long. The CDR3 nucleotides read TGTGCCAGCAGCTGGGGGGGACAGGGGGGCTCACCCCTCCACTTT. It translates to CASSWGGQGGSPLHF.

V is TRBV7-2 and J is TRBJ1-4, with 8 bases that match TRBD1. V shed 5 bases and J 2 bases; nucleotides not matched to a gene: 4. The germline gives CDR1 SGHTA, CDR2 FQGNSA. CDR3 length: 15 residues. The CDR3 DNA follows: TGTGCCAGCAGCAAGCGACAGGGGACTAATGAAAAACTGTTTTTT. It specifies CASSKRQGTNEKLFF.

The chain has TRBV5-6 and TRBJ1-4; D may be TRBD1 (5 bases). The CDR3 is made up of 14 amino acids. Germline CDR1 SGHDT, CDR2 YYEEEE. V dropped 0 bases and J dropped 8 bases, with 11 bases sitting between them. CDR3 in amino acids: CASSLGQGREKLFF. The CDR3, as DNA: TGTGCCAGCAGCTTGGGCCAGGGTCGCGAAAAACTGTTTTTT.

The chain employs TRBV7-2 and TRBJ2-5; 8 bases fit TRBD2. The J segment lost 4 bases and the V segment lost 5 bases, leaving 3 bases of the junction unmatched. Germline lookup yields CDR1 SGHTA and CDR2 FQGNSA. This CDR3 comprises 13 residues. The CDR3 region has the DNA TGTGCCAGCAGCGGGACTAGAGTAGAGACCCAGTACTTC. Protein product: CASSGTRVETQYF. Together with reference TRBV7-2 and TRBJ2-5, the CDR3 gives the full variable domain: GAGVSQSPSNKVTEKGKDVELRCDPISGHTALYWYRQSLGQGLEFLIYFQGNSAPDKSGLPSDRFSAERTGGSVSTLTIQRTQQEDSAVYLCASSGTRVETQYFGPGTRLLVL.

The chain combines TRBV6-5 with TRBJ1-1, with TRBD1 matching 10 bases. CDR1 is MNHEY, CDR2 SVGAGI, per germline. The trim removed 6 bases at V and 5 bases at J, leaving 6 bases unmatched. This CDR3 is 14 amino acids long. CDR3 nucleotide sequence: TGTGCCAGCAGCCGGGACAGGGGATCGACTGAAGCTTTCTTT. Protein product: CASSRDRGSTEAFF.

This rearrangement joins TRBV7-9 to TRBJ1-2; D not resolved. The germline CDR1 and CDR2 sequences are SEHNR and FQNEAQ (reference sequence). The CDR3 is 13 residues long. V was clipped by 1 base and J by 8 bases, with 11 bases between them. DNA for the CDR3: TGTGCCAGCAGCTTAGACCCTGCGGGGGGCTACACCTTC. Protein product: CASSLDPAGGYTF.

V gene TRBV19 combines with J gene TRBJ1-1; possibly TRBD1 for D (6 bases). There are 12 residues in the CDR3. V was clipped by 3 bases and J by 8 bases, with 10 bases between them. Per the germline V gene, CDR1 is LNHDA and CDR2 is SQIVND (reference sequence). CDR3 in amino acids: CASSMGAGEAFF. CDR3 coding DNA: TGTGCCAGTAGTATGGGGGCAGGGGAAGCTTTCTTT.

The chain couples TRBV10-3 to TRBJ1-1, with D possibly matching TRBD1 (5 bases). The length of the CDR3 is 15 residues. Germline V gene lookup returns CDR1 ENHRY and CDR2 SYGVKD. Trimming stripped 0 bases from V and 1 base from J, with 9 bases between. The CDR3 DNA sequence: TGTGCCATCAGTGAGTCCTGGGGCGGGAACACTGAAGCTTTCTTT. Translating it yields CAISESWGGNTEAFF.

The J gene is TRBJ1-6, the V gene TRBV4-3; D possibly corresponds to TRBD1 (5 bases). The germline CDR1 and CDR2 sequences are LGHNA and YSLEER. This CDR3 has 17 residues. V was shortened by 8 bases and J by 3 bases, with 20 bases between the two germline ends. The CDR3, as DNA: TGCGCCAGCCGCGACAGCCCCGATCTACGCTATAATTCACCCCTCCACTTT. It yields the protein CASRDSPDLRYNSPLHF.

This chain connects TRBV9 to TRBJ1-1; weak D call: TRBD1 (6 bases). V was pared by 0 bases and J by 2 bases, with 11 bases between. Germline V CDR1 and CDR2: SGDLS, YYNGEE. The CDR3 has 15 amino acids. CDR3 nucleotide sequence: TGTGCCAGCAGCGTAGGCGAGGGGGTCAACACTGAAGCTTTCTTT. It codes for CASSVGEGVNTEAFF.

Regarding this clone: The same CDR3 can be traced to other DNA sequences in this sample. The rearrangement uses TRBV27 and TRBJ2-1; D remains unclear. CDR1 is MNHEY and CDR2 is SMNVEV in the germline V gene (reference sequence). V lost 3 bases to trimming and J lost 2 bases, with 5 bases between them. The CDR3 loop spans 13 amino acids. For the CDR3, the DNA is TGTGCCAGCAGTTTGAGGACCTACAATGAGCAGTTCTTC. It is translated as CASSLRTYNEQFF.